The sequence of this T cell receptor (beta chain) was determined in a study of PD-1 blockade in mismatch repair-deficient tumors. Points on this clone: Its antigen is not known.

Points from the study as a whole: After pembrolizumab, tumor-resident clones rose rapidly, then generally contracted before radiologic responses.

Some clones are missing from TCRdb's copy, which holds only in-frame ones; the method was immunoSEQ multiplex PCR. The data hold 95,000 to 150,000 clones, with around 86% observed a single time. CDR1 and CDR2 (germline): LGHNA, YNFKEQ. The CDR3 totals 15 residues. V was shortened by 1 base and J by 0 bases, with 10 bases between the two germline ends. This TCR was recovered from an adult with mismatch repair-deficient cancer. The sample was peripheral blood, taken 44 weeks after starting pembrolizumab. The V and J genes are TRBV4-2 and TRBJ2-7; D gene ambiguous. This chain's CDR3 is CASSQVGSSSYEQYF. The CDR3 region has the DNA TGTGCCAGCAGCCAAGTAGGGTCCAGCTCCTACGAGCAGTACTTC.